This T cell receptor beta chain was sequenced during a study of blood T cell repertoires in COVID-19. Background on the study: Sources were T cells, B-cell-depleted T cells, or PBMCs; the material itself was cDNA or gDNA.

This clone was seen only a few times. Using immunoSEQ multiplex PCR, the repertoire was profiled, and TCRdb retains in-frame clones only, with some absent. The table has roughly 170,000 clones, about 80% seen once; the top ten hold approximately 26%. Germline lookup yields CDR1 SGHNT and CDR2 YYREEE (reference sequence). The CDR3 extends over 14 amino acids. Trimming cost V 5 bases and J 6 bases; bases outside gene matches: 6. The rearrangement uses TRBV5-4 and TRBJ2-2; the match to TRBD1 covers 8 bases. The receptor comes from a woman aged 65 to 85 with acute or convalescent COVID-19. The sample taken for sequencing was peripheral blood. CDR3 sequence: CASRADRAAGELFF. Written as DNA, the CDR3 is TGTGCCAGCAGAGCGGACAGGGCCGCCGGGGAGCTGTTTTTT.